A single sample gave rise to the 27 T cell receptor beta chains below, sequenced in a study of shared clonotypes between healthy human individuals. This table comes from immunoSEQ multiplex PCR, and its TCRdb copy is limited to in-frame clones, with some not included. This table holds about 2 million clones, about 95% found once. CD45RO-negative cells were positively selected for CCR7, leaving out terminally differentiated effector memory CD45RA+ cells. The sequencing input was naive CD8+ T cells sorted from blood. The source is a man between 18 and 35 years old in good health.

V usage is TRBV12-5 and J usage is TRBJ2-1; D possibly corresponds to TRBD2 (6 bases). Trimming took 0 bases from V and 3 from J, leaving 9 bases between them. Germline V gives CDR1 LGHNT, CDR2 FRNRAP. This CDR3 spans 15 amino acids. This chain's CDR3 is CASGLVPSVYNEQFF. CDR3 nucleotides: TGTGCTAGTGGTTTGGTCCCTAGCGTCTACAATGAGCAGTTCTTC. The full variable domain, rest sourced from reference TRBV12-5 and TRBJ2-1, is DARVTQTPRHKVTEMGQEVTMRCQPILGHNTVFWYRQTMMQGLELLAYFRNRAPLDDSGMPKDRFSAEMPDATLATLKIQPSEPRDSAVYFCASGLVPSVYNEQFFGPGTRLTVL.

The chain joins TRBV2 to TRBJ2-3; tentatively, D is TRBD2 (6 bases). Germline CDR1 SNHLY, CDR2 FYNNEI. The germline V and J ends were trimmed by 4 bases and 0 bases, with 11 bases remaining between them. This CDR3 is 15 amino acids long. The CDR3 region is CASSVSSGSTDTQYF. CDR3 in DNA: TGTGCCAGCAGTGTTAGTAGCGGTAGCACAGATACGCAGTATTTT.

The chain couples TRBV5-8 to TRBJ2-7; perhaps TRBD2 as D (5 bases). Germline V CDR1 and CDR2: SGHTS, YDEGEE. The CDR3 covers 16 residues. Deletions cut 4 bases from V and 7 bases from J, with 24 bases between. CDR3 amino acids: CASSLGKQTALNEQYF. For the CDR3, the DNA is TGTGCCAGCAGCCTCGGGAAGCAAACTGCCCTCAATGAGCAGTACTTC. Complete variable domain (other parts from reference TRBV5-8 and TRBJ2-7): EAGVTQSPTHLIKTRGQQATLRCSPISGHTSVYWYQQALGLGLQFLLWYDEGEERNRGNFPPRFSGRQFPNYSSELNVNALELEDSALYLCASSLGKQTALNEQYFGPGTRLTVT.

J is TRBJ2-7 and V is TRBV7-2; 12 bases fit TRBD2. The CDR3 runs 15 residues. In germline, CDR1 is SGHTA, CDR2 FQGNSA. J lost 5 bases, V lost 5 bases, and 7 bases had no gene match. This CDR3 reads CASSPRTSGNHEQYF. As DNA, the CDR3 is TGTGCCAGCAGCCCTCGGACTAGCGGGAACCACGAGCAGTACTTC.

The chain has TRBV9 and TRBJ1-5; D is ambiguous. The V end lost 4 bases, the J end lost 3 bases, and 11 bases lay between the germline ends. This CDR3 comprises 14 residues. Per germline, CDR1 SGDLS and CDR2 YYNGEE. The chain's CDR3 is CASSKDGSNQPQHF. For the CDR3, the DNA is TGTGCCAGCAGCAAGGACGGATCCAATCAGCCCCAGCATTTT.

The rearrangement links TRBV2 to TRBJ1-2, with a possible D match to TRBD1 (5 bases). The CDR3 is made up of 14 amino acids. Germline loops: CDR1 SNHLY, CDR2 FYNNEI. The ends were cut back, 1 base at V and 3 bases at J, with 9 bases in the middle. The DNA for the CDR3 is TGTGCCAGCAGTGAAGGCCAGGGAGACTATGGCTACACCTTC. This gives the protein CASSEGQGDYGYTF. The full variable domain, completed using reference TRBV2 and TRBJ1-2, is EPEVTQTPSHQVTQMGQEVILRCVPISNHLYFYWYRQILGQKVEFLVSFYNNEISEKSEIFDDQFSVERPDGSNFTLKIRSTKLEDSAMYFCASSEGQGDYGYTFGSGTRLTVV.

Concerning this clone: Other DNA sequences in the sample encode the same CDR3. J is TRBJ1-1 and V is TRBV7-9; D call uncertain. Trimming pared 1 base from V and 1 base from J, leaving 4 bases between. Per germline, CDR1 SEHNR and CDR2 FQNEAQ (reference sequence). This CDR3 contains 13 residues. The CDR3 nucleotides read TGTGCCAGCAGCTTAGTAGGGAACACTGAAGCTTTCTTT. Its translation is CASSLVGNTEAFF.

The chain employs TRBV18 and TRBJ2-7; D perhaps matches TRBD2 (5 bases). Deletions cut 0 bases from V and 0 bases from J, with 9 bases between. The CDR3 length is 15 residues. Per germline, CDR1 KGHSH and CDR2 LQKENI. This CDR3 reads CASSPPEGSSYEQYF. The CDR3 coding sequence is TGTGCCAGCTCACCACCGGAAGGGAGCTCCTACGAGCAGTACTTC.

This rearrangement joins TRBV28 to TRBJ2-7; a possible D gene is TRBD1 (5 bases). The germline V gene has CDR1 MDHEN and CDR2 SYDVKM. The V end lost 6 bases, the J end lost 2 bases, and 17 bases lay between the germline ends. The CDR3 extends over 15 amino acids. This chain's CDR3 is CASSTPTERTYEQYF. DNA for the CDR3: TGTGCCAGCAGCACCCCGACAGAGAGAACCTACGAGCAGTACTTC.

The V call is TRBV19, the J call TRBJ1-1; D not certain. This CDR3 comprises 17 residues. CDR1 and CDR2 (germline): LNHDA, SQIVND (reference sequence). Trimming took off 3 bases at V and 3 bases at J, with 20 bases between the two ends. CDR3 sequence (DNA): TGTGCCAGTAGTATCGACCTCGCCTTAGAGTCTCACACTGAAGCTTTCTTT. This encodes CASSIDLALESHTEAFF.

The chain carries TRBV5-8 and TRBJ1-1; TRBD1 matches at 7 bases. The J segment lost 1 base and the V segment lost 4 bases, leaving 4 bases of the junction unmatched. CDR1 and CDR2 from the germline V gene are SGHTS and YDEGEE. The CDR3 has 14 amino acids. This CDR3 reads CASSPGTANTEAFF. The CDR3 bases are TGTGCCAGCAGCCCCGGGACAGCGAACACTGAAGCTTTCTTT. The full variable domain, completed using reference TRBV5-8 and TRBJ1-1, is EAGVTQSPTHLIKTRGQQATLRCSPISGHTSVYWYQQALGLGLQFLLWYDEGEERNRGNFPPRFSGRQFPNYSSELNVNALELEDSALYLCASSPGTANTEAFFGQGTRLTVV.

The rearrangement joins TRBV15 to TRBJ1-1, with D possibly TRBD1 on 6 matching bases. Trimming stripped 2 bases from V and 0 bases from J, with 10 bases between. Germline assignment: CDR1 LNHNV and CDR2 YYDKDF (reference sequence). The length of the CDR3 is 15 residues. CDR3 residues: CATSRLGDMNTEAFF. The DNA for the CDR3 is TGTGCCACCAGCAGATTGGGGGACATGAACACTGAAGCTTTCTTT.

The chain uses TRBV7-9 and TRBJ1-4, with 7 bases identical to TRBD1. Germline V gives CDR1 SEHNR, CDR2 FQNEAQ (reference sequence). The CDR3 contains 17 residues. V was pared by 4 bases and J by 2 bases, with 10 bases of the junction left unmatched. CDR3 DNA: TGTGCCAGCAGCTCAACCAGTCAGGGGGTGACTAATGAAAAACTGTTTTTT. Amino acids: CASSSTSQGVTNEKLFF. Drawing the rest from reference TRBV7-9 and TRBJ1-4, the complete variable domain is DTGVSQNPRHKITKRGQNVTFRCDPISEHNRLYWYRQTLGQGPEFLTYFQNEAQLEKSRLLSDRFSAERPKGSFSTLEIQRTEQGDSAMYLCASSSTSQGVTNEKLFFGSGTQLSVL.

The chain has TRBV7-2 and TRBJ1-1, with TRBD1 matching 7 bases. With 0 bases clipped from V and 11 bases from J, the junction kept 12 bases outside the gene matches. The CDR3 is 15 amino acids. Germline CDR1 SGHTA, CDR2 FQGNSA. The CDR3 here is CASSLAFTGAPGAFF. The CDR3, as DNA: TGTGCCAGCAGCTTAGCGTTCACAGGGGCCCCGGGGGCTTTCTTT.

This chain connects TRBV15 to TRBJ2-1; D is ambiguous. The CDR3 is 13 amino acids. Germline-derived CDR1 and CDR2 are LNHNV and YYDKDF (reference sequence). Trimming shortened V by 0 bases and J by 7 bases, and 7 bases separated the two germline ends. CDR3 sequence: CATSRDLLNEQFF. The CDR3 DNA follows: TGTGCCACCAGCAGAGATCTATTAAATGAGCAGTTCTTC.

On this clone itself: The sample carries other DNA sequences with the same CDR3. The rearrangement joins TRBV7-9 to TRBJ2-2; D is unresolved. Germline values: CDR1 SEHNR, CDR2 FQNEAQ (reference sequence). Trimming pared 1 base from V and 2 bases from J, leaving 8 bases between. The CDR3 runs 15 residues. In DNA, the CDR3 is TGTGCCAGCAGCTTAGGGGCAGCTAACACCGGGGAGCTGTTTTTT. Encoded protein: CASSLGAANTGELFF.

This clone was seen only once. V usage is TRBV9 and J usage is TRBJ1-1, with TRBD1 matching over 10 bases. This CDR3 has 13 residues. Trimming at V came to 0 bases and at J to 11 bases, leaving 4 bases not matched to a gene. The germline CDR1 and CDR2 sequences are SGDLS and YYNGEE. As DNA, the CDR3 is TGTGCCAGCAGCGTAGACGGGACAGGGGACGCTTTCTTT. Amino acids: CASSVDGTGDAFF.

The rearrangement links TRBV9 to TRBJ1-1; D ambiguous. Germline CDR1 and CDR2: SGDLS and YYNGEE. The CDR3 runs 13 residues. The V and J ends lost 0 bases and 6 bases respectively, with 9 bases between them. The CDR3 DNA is TGTGCCAGCAGCGTAGTCTTACAGCCTGAAGCTTTCTTT. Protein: CASSVVLQPEAFF.

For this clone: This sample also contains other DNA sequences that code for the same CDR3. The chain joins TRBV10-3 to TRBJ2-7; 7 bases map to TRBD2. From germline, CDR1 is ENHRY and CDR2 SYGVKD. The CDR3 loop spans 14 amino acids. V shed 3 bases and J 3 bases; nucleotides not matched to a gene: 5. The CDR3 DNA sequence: TGTGCCATCAGTGACGGCGGGAGTGGCTACGAGCAGTACTTC. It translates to CAISDGGSGYEQYF.

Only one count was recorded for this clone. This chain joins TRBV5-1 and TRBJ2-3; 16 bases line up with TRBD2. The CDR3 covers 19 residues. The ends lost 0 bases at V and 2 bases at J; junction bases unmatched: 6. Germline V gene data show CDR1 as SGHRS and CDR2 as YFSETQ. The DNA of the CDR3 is TGCGCCAGCAGCTTGGAGGGACTAGCGGGAGGGCCGATCACAGATACGCAGTATTTT. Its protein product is CASSLEGLAGGPITDTQYF. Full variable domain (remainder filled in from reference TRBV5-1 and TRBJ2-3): KAGVTQTPRYLIKTRGQQVTLSCSPISGHRSVSWYQQTPGQGLQFLFEYFSETQRNKGNFPGRFSGRQFSNSRSEMNVSTLELGDSALYLCASSLEGLAGGPITDTQYFGPGTRLTVL.

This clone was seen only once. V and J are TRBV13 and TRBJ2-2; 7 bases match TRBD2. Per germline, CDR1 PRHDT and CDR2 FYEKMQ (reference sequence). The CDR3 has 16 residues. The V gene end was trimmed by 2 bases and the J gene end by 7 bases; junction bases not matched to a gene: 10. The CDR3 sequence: CASSLTLASGLGELFF. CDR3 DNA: TGTGCCAGCAGCTTAACATTGGCTAGCGGTCTCGGGGAGCTGTTTTTT.

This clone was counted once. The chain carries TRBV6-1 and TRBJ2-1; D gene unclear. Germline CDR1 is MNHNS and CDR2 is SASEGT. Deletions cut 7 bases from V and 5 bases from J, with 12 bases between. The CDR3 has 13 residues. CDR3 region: CASISDWHNEQFF. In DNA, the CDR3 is TGTGCCAGCATTTCCGACTGGCACAATGAGCAGTTCTTC.

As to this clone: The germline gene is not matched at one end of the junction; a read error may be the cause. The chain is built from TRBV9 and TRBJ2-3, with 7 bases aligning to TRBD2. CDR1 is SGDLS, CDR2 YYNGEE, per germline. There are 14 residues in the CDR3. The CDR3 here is CASSGSDPLDTQYF. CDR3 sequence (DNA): TGTGCCAGTAGCGGGTCGGACCCCTTGGATACGCAGTATTTT.

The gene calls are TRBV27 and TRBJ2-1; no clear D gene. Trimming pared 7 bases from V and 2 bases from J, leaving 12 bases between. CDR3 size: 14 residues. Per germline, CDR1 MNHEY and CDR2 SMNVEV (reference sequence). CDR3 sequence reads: CASIGGTTYNEQFF. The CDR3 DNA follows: TGTGCCAGCATAGGCGGCACCACCTACAATGAGCAGTTCTTC.

DNA for the CDR3: TGTGCCAGCAGTGAACGGGGTAGTAACACTGAAGCTTTCTTT. This translates into CASSERGSNTEAFF. This rearrangement joins TRBV25-1 to TRBJ1-1; D gene unclear. Germline V CDR1 and CDR2: MGHDK, SYGVNS. This CDR3 is built from 14 residues. V dropped 2 bases and J dropped 2 bases, with 9 bases sitting between them.

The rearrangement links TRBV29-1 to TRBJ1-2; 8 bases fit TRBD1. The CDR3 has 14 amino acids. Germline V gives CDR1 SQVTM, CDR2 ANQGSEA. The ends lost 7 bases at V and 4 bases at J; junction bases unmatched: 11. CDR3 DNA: TGCAGCGCAGGGACAGGTGATACCTCCTATGGCTACACCTTC. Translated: CSAGTGDTSYGYTF.

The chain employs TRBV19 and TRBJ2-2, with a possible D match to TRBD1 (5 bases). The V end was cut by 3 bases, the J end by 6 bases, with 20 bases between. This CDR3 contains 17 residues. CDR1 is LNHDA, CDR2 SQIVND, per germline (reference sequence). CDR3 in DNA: TGTGCCAGTAGTATGATAGTCGGCAGGGTTTATGCCGGGGAGCTGTTTTTT. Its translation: CASSMIVGRVYAGELFF. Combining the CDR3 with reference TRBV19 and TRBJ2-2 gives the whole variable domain DGGITQSPKYLFRKEGQNVTLSCEQNLNHDAMYWYRQDPGQGLRLIYYSQIVNDFQKGDIAEGYSVSREKKESFPLTVTSAQKNPTAFYLCASSMIVGRVYAGELFFGEGSRLTVL.